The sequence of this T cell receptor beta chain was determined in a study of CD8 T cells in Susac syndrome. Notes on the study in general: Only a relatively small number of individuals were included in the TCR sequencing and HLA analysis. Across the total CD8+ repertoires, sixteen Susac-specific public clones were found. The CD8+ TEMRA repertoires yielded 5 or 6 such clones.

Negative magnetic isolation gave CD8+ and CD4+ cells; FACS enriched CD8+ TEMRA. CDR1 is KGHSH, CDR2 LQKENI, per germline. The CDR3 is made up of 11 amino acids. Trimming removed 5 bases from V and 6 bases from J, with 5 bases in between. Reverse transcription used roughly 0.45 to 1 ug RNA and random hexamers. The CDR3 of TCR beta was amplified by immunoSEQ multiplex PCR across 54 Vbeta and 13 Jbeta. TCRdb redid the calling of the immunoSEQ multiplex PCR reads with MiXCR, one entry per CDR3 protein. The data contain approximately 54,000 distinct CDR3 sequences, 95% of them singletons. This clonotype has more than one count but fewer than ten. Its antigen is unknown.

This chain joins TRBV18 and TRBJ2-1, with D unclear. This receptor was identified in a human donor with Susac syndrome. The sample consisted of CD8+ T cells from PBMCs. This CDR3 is CASSYGNEQFF. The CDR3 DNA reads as TGTGCCAGCTCATATGGCAATGAGCAGTTCTTC.